A single sample is the source of the 17 T cell receptor beta chains below, sequenced in a study of blood T cell repertoires in COVID-19. Sequencing used immunoSEQ multiplex PCR; TCRdb keeps in-frame clones, though not all of them. Of about 87,000 clones listed, about 89% are singletons. Sequencing used peripheral blood. The receptors shown here come from a human donor with acute or convalescent COVID-19. The donor label of this sample is uncertain.

V usage is TRBV3-1 (or the pseudogene TRBV3-2) and J usage is TRBJ1-1, with D possibly being TRBD1 (6 bases). CDR1 and CDR2 (germline): LGHDT, YNNKEL (reference sequence). This CDR3 is built from 15 residues. Trimming cost V 3 bases and J 7 bases, with 18 bases left between them. The chain's CDR3 is CASSHRDKTRGEAFF. The DNA for the CDR3 is TGTGCCAGCAGCCACAGGGACAAAACTCGGGGTGAAGCTTTCTTT.

The rearrangement joins TRBV28 to TRBJ2-1; weak D call: TRBD2 (6 bases). The CDR3 totals 17 residues. In germline, CDR1 is MDHEN, CDR2 SYDVKM. The ends were cut back, 4 bases at V and 4 bases at J, with 20 bases in the middle. CDR3 nucleotides: TGTGCCAGCAGTTCCGGGGGTGAGTTGCCCTTTTACAATGAGCAGTTCTTC. Translation: CASSSGGELPFYNEQFF. Together with reference TRBV28 and TRBJ2-1, the CDR3 gives the full variable domain: DVKVTQSSRYLVKRTGEKVFLECVQDMDHENMFWYRQDPGLGLRLIYFSYDVKMKEKGDIPEGYSVSREKKERFSLILESASTNQTSMYLCASSSGGELPFYNEQFFGPGTRLTVL.

This clone was picked up one time. The rearrangement uses TRBV20-1 and TRBJ2-1; 7 bases map to TRBD1. Per germline, CDR1 DFQATT and CDR2 SNEGSKA (reference sequence). This CDR3 is built from 14 residues. V shed 3 bases and J 6 bases; nucleotides not matched to a gene: 8. CDR3 protein: CSASRQGVFNEQFF. The CDR3 DNA follows: TGCAGTGCTAGTAGGCAGGGGGTTTTCAATGAGCAGTTCTTC.

J is TRBJ1-1 and V is TRBV7-2, with D perhaps TRBD1 (6 bases). The V end lost 1 base, the J end lost 5 bases, and 14 bases lay between the germline ends. The germline V gene has CDR1 SGHTA and CDR2 FQGNSA. The CDR3 extends over 15 amino acids. The CDR3 sequence is CASSLGGTQGTEAFF. In DNA form, the CDR3 reads TGTGCCAGCAGCTTAGGGGGGACCCAGGGGACTGAAGCTTTCTTT. The variable domain in full, with the rest retrieved from reference TRBV7-2 and TRBJ1-1, is GAGVSQSPSNKVTEKGKDVELRCDPISGHTALYWYRQSLGQGLEFLIYFQGNSAPDKSGLPSDRFSAERTGGSVSTLTIQRTQQEDSAVYLCASSLGGTQGTEAFFGQGTRLTVV.

This rearrangement joins TRBV5-1 to TRBJ1-1; 12 bases map to TRBD1. The germline V gene has CDR1 SGHRS and CDR2 YFSETQ. The length of the CDR3 is 15 residues. Trimming at V came to 0 bases and at J to 5 bases, leaving 2 bases not matched to a gene. The CDR3 nucleotides are TGCGCCAGCAGCTTGGGGGACAGGGGGCCAACTGAAGCTTTCTTT. Protein: CASSLGDRGPTEAFF. The full variable domain, its missing parts supplied by reference TRBV5-1 and TRBJ1-1, is KAGVTQTPRYLIKTRGQQVTLSCSPISGHRSVSWYQQTPGQGLQFLFEYFSETQRNKGNFPGRFSGRQFSNSRSEMNVSTLELGDSALYLCASSLGDRGPTEAFFGQGTRLTVV.

V gene TRBV18 combines with J gene TRBJ2-7; D not resolved. The length of the CDR3 is 13 residues. The germline V gene encodes CDR1 KGHSH and CDR2 LQKENI. V lost 6 bases and J lost 7, with 16 bases in between. The CDR3 DNA sequence: TGTGCCAGCTCCCTGGATCCCAACGGGGAGCAGTACTTC. Residues: CASSLDPNGEQYF.

The rearrangement joins TRBV6-5 to TRBJ1-2; a weak D match, TRBD1 (6 bases). CDR3 length: 15 amino acids. Per the germline V gene, CDR1 is MNHEY and CDR2 is SVGAGI. V was clipped by 7 bases and J by 8 bases, with 23 bases between them. The CDR3 DNA follows: TGTGCCAGCACGTCGGGCAGGGACGGGACAAGGGGCTACACCTTC. It translates to CASTSGRDGTRGYTF.

The CDR3 DNA follows: TGTGCCAGCAGCTTAGACCAGGGGAATCAGCCCCAGCATTTT. Encoded protein: CASSLDQGNQPQHF. V and J are TRBV7-2 and TRBJ1-5; weak D call: TRBD1 (6 bases). The V gene's germline CDR1 is SGHTA and CDR2 FQGNSA. This CDR3 region has 14 residues. The germline V and J ends were trimmed by 1 base and 4 bases, with 8 bases remaining between them.

The chain employs TRBV7-9 and TRBJ1-2, with 7 bases that match TRBD1. The CDR3 covers 17 residues. Germline V lookup: CDR1 SEHNR, CDR2 FQNEAQ (reference sequence). With V trimmed by 1 base and J by 4 bases, 12 bases remained unmatched. In DNA, the CDR3 is TGTGCCAGCAGCTTAGATTTCGGGACAGTCCTCCGCTATGGCTACACCTTC. Amino acid sequence: CASSLDFGTVLRYGYTF.

The J gene is TRBJ1-2, the V gene TRBV27; TRBD1 aligns across 7 bases. This CDR3 has 14 amino acids. Germline V gives CDR1 MNHEY, CDR2 SMNVEV (reference sequence). J gave up 6 bases and V 5 bases, and 9 bases lay outside the gene matches. The CDR3 DNA reads TGTGCCAGCAGTACGAGACAGGGTACCAATGGCTACACCTTC. Protein sequence: CASSTRQGTNGYTF.

This clone was seen once. The rearrangement uses TRBV4-1 and TRBJ2-5; D is unresolved. Germline V lookup: CDR1 MGHRA, CDR2 YSYEKL. The V gene lost 1 base and the J gene lost 1 base, with 10 bases spanning the gap. This CDR3 contains 15 residues. The DNA for the CDR3 is TGCGCCAGCAGCCAAGTTAGCAACGGCCAAGAGACCCAGTACTTC. Residues: CASSQVSNGQETQYF.

This sequence joins TRBV18 and TRBJ2-1; TRBD1 aligns across 10 bases. Germline assignment: CDR1 KGHSH and CDR2 LQKENI. This CDR3 has 15 amino acids. The trim removed 3 bases at V and 7 bases at J, leaving 6 bases unmatched. This CDR3 is CASSPTGGHTNEQFF. The CDR3 DNA is TGTGCCAGCTCACCGACAGGGGGCCATACAAATGAGCAGTTCTTC. Filled out from reference TRBV18 and TRBJ2-1, the complete variable domain reads NAGVMQNPRHLVRRRGQEARLRCSPMKGHSHVYWYRQLPEEGLKFMVYLQKENIIDESGMPKERFSAEFPKEGPSILRIQQVVRGDSAAYFCASSPTGGHTNEQFFGPGTRLTVL.

The chain links TRBV4-1 to TRBJ2-7; 9 bases fit TRBD2. Germline V lookup: CDR1 MGHRA, CDR2 YSYEKL. Trimming took 0 bases from V and 2 from J; bases not matched to a gene: 2. The CDR3 runs 15 residues. The CDR3 loop reads CASSQDPSGAYEQYF. The DNA for the CDR3 is TGCGCCAGCAGCCAAGATCCTAGCGGGGCCTACGAGCAGTACTTC.

The chain links TRBV6-1 to TRBJ2-3; 12 bases agree with TRBD2. Germline V gene data show CDR1 as MNHNS and CDR2 as SASEGT. The V segment lost 4 bases and the J segment 6 bases; nucleotides outside the gene matches: 14. The CDR3 spans 18 residues. As DNA, the CDR3 is TGTGCCAGCAGTGCCCCCCTACTAGCGGGGGGCCCCAGGGATACGCAGTATTTT. Translation: CASSAPLLAGGPRDTQYF.

The chain is built from TRBV19 and TRBJ1-5; TRBD1 agrees at 7 bases. J gave up 4 bases and V 5 bases, and 8 bases lay outside the gene matches. CDR3 size: 15 residues. Germline-derived CDR1 and CDR2 are LNHDA and SQIVND (reference sequence). The CDR3 spells CASSLNRDSNQPQHF. CDR3 in DNA: TGTGCCAGTAGTTTGAACCGGGACAGTAATCAGCCCCAGCATTTT.

This rearrangement joins TRBV5-5 to TRBJ1-1; D call uncertain. CDR1 and CDR2 (germline): SGHKS, YYEKEE (reference sequence). The CDR3 loop spans 12 amino acids. V was cut by 0 bases and J by 4 bases, with 4 bases left in between. CDR3 region: CASSLGSTEAFF. The CDR3 nucleotides are TGTGCCAGCAGCTTGGGGAGCACTGAAGCTTTCTTT. The full variable domain, rest sourced from reference TRBV5-5 and TRBJ1-1, is DAGVTQSPTHLIKTRGQQVTLRCSPISGHKSVSWYQQVLGQGPQFIFQYYEKEERGRGNFPDRFSARQFPNYSSELNVNALLLGDSALYLCASSLGSTEAFFGQGTRLTVV.

This chain uses TRBV24-1 with TRBJ2-1, with 9 bases lining up with TRBD1. This CDR3 has 15 residues. In germline, CDR1 is KGHDR, CDR2 SFDVKD. The V and J ends lost 1 base and 9 bases, in that order; junction bases with no gene match: 6. The CDR3 nucleotides are TGTGCCACCAGTGATTTACAGGGGGCTCCTGGTGAGCAGTTCTTC. Translating gives CATSDLQGAPGEQFF.